A single T cell receptor beta chain is shown here with its context. This sample is drawn from a study of blood T cell repertoires in COVID-19. At the level of the study: Sites across the United States, Italy and Spain contributed samples from acute and convalescent COVID-19.

The table came from immunoSEQ multiplex PCR; TCRdb's copy has only in-frame clones and leaves some out. The sample lists fewer than 300,000 clones; around 86% were seen once. The sequence derives from a human donor in a cohort sampled during active COVID-19. Sequences were obtained from peripheral blood.

The CDR3 spells CSAGAGTEGFF. Here the CDR3 DNA reads TGCAGTGCTGGAGCCGGGACTGAGGGGTTCTTC. This chain connects TRBV20-1 to TRBJ2-1, with D maybe TRBD2 (6 bases). The V end lost 5 bases, the J end lost 15 bases, and 17 bases lay between the germline ends. The CDR3 is 11 amino acids. Germline CDR1 and CDR2: DFQATT and SNEGSKA (reference sequence).